This T cell receptor beta chain was documented in a study of shared clonotypes between healthy human individuals (dated by TCRdb to the early 2020s). About the full investigation: The cohort comprised a couple of women and a few men aged 18 to 49 years. Different laboratories and diverse techniques were used to prepare libraries and sequence TCR repertoires, to increase sequencing depth and limit assay-specific biases. Per donor, three plates each were used for CD4 naive and CD4 memory, two for CD8 naive, and one for CD8 memory. To estimate repertoire size and how much clonotypes are shared between individuals, the study performed deep sequencing of blood TCR repertoires from a handful of healthy adults. Each donor's leukapheresis produced roughly between roughly 0.9 and 9 billion PBMCs.

Compared with germline, V lacks 0 bases and J lacks 6 bases; bases without a gene match: 10. The CDR3 runs 17 amino acids, cysteine and phenylalanine included. Just CDR3 DNA is preserved here, 51 bases in frame from base 1. From the germline V gene, CDR1 is MGHRA and CDR2 is YSYEKL. The paper's findings and limits, for the study overall: Pairwise subsampling led to the expectation that sequencing depth would affect the degree of clonotype sharing among donors. Only blood was sampled, and tissue TCR repertoires likely differ from those in blood. Sharing across several donors was observed for roughly 5% of naive CD4, 3% to 3.5% of naive CD8, 2% to 2.5% of memory CD4, and 0.4% of memory CD8 clonotypes. Rarefaction of sorted-subset datasets indicated incomplete sequencing despite the large sequencing depth. Higher generation probabilities were observed for clonotypes shared by all four sorted-subset donors than for non-shared clonotypes. The genetic and exposure-history diversity represented was limited by the small number of donors. Naive subsets generally had larger estimated clonotype richness than memory subsets did.

This clone appeared a few times. The specificity of this receptor is unknown. Per-base quality was not reported, and no clone a single base away is much larger than it. The donors were healthy, HIV-negative adults who had no recently reported acute infections or vaccinations. Every donor was a Caucasian adult living in Nashville, Tennessee, USA. CD4+ T cells were enriched through magnetic negative selection, after which naive cells were positively selected on CD45RA and the remaining negative fraction served as the memory subset. Blood was obtained by leukapheresis, after which PBMCs were separated by Ficoll-Histopaque density gradient centrifugation and cryopreserved in liquid nitrogen vapor phase. Analytical flow cytometry was used to check the purity and quantity of each magnetically sorted T cell population. Each sorted fraction had its genomic DNA isolated and then quantified by UV absorbance on a Nanodrop 2000c.

TCR CDR3 regions were amplified from genomic DNA by multiplex PCR using the deep immunoSEQ assay. Extracted genomic DNA from each cell subset was spread evenly across all wells of several immunoSEQ 96-well plates, with each plate serving as a replicate. For sorted subsets, about 200 ng genomic DNA, equal to about 30,000 T cell genomes, was loaded into each replicate PCR. Purified libraries were measured with a Qubit 3.0 fluorometer, size-checked on a Bioanalyzer 2100, and measured again with the KAPA Library Quantification kit. Every immunoSEQ 96-well plate was sequenced on a separate single-read 150-cycle Illumina NextSeq 550 flow cell. In the paper's pipeline: Because the immunoSEQ output held only junctional sequences and lacked quality scores, the filtering could not match the filtering applied to full-length reads. Sequences were annotated with PyIR, a Python wrapper for IgBLAST v1.9, and V/J genes and CDR3 were assigned using IMGT germline references. Reads were removed for weak V/J assignments (E-value above 1e-6), missing CDR3, stop codons, out-of-frame junctions, or ambiguous translated residues. V3J clonotypes were defined as sequences sharing an identical inferred V gene, J gene, and CDR3 amino acid sequence. To compute the percentage overlap between repertoires, the number of shared unique clonotypes was divided by the size of the smaller repertoire. RTK rarefaction, the Chao1 estimator, and Recon v2.1 estimates of unobserved clonotypes were used to assess repertoire richness. OLGA was used to compute generation probabilities for all TCRbeta clonotypes that the gDNA method yielded from a handful of donors. Held by TCRdb, this immuneACCESS table contains in-frame sequences only and omits some clones. Under half of the omission traces to an unresolved V gene where checked; the cause of the rest is unknown. That table is the source of V, J and clone size, and D and trimming were worked out from the DNA. The sample includes roughly 700,000 clones, with about 74% observed a single time. Over 1.5% of the sample rests with the top ten.

The clonotype comes from a woman aged 25 to 45 in good health. The chain couples TRBV4-1 to TRBJ2-3, and 9 junction bases match TRBD2. The material sequenced was memory CD4+ T cells sorted from blood. The cell subset or site label on this specimen signifies: CD45RA-negative fraction. The bases read TGCGCCAGCAGCCAAGATCTTGGCGGGAGGGCCTGGGATACGCAGTATTTT. Its protein reads: CASSQDLGGRAWDTQYF.